The rows below give T cell receptor beta chains drawn from one sample of a study of blood T cells in healthy people across ages. TCRdb re-called the 5' RACE reads with MiXCR, one entry per CDR3 protein. The sample records more than 900,000 distinct CDR3 sequences, approximately 25% being singletons. These data were also filed under a second study, of T cells of mothers and their children.

Sample: blood. Every receptor here comes from a girl aged 2 to 10 in good health. Both conserved end residues are part of each CDR3. Clone size is given for some rows only: seen once, a few or many times, or a class if the clone is expanded.

.	TRBJ1-5	TRBV28	CASSNQPQHF
.	TRBJ1-4	TRBV7-9	CASSLGAEKLFF
.	TRBJ2-4	TRBV28	CASSFEESKVKNIQYF
few	TRBJ2-5	TRBV12-3/TRBV12-4	CASSWRDGETQYF
.	TRBJ2-1	TRBV2	CASSRPTSGSYNEQFF
many	TRBJ2-2	TRBV7-9	CASRDTGELFF
few	TRBJ2-1	TRBV4-1	CASSQGGPNNEQFF
.	.	TRBV27	CASSLGGRDYEQYF
.	TRBJ2-1	TRBV7-9	CASSLGTPDNEQFF
few	TRBJ2-2	TRBV4-3	CASSQEWASNTGELFF
.	TRBJ1-1	TRBV9	CASSVFQTAEAFF
many	TRBJ2-3	TRBV6-6	CASSYSGGDTQYF
.	TRBJ2-7	TRBV28	CASSPPASYVQTYEQYF
.	TRBJ2-5	TRBV28	CASSLTDTEVETQYF
few	TRBJ2-5	TRBV7-8	CASSLGSEGVGETQYF
.	TRBJ2-6	TRBV4-1	CASSPSAGSGANVLTF
few	TRBJ2-5	TRBV28	CAGSFEADQETQYF